This T cell receptor beta chain was identified during a study of blood T cell repertoires in COVID-19. Individuals drawn from 20 to 25 US areas were roughly 18 to 95 years old. Profiling relied on immunoSEQ multiplex PCR, and the TCRdb table lists in-frame clones only, not all of them. Of nearly 250,000 clones in the sample, over 75% were seen once. CDR3 length: 12 amino acids. The germline V gene has CDR1 MNHEY and CDR2 SVGEGT. V was clipped by 5 bases and J by 8 bases; unmatched bases: 3. Sequencing input: PBMCs or T cells enriched from blood (not recorded which). The chain couples TRBV6-2 or TRBV6-3 to TRBJ1-2, with TRBD1 matching 9 bases. The source is a woman between 45 and 60 years old with acute COVID-19. The CDR3: CASSDRGIGYTF. In nucleotides, the CDR3 is TGTGCCAGCAGTGACAGGGGGATCGGCTACACCTTC.